This paragraph reports one TCR beta chain. This sample stems from a study of T cell responses to AZD1222 COVID-19 vaccine. Repertoires were generated with immunoSEQ multiplex PCR, while TCRdb's copy carries only in-frame clones and drops some. The top ten clones hold roughly 3.5% of a sample with some 130,000 clones, about 92% of them seen once. The receptor was derived from an adult who received the AZD1222 COVID-19 vaccine. The starting material was peripheral blood, obtained 28 days after the second AZD1222 dose.

The CDR3 here is CSVGLIAAYNEQFF. The CDR3 DNA is TGCAGCGTTGGATTAATAGCGGCATACAATGAGCAGTTCTTC. The chain employs TRBV29-1 and TRBJ2-1, with D possibly being TRBD2 (6 bases). V was clipped by 4 bases and J by 4 bases, with 14 bases between them. The CDR3 is 14 residues long. CDR1 is SQVTM and CDR2 is ANQGSEA in the germline V gene.